These T cell receptor beta chains were read from a single sample in a study of CD8 T cells in ankylosing spondylitis. In TCRdb, the 5' RACE reads were re-called with MiXCR into one record per CDR3 protein. This table holds 150,000 to 200,000 distinct CDR3 sequences, 11% found once. Sequencing was performed on blood, either unsorted or a sorted T cell fraction (not recorded which). These receptors were collected from a male donor with ankylosing spondylitis or in good health (not recorded which). Both conserved end residues are part of each CDR3. Each record gives: clone size, J gene, V gene, D gene, CDR3 length, CDR3 DNA, CDR3 protein. D genes are given only for firm matches. Size is stated for part of the rows, as once, few or many counts, or as a class when the clone is expanded.

abundance: many; j_gene: TRBJ2-7; v_gene: TRBV6-1; d_gene: .; len: 14; CDR3nt: TGTGCCAGCAGCCTCTCGGGCTCTGTCTACGAGCAGTACTTC; CDR3aa: CASSLSGSVYEQYF
abundance: .; j_gene: TRBJ1-5; v_gene: TRBV20-1; d_gene: .; len: 15; CDR3nt: TGCAGTGCTAGGACTGGGGGCGCGATGGCTCAGCCCCAGCATTTT; CDR3aa: CSARTGGAMAQPQHF
abundance: .; j_gene: TRBJ2-5; v_gene: TRBV6-5; d_gene: TRBD1; len: 14; CDR3nt: TGTGCCAGCAGTTACTCGACAGGGGGCCAGACCCAGTACTTC; CDR3aa: CASSYSTGGQTQYF
abundance: .; j_gene: TRBJ2-6; v_gene: TRBV3-1; d_gene: .; len: 15; CDR3nt: TGTGTCAGCAGCCAAGACAGCTCTGGGGCCAACGTCCTGACTTTC; CDR3aa: CVSSQDSSGANVLTF
abundance: many; j_gene: TRBJ2-2; v_gene: TRBV12-3/TRBV12-4; d_gene: TRBD2; len: 15; CDR3nt: TGTGCCAGCAGTTTTTCGGGGGGGAACACCGGGGAGCTGTTTTTT; CDR3aa: CASSFSGGNTGELFF
abundance: many; j_gene: TRBJ1-1; v_gene: TRBV10-3; d_gene: TRBD1; len: 15; CDR3nt: TGTGCCATCAATAGCGGACAGGGAGAGAACACTGAAGCTTTCTTT; CDR3aa: CAINSGQGENTEAFF
abundance: .; j_gene: TRBJ2-1; v_gene: TRBV7-9; d_gene: .; len: 13; CDR3nt: TGTGCCAGCAGCTTAGGTCGGCTCAATGAGCAGTTCTTC; CDR3aa: CASSLGRLNEQFF
abundance: many; j_gene: TRBJ2-3; v_gene: TRBV12-3/TRBV12-4; d_gene: .; len: 14; CDR3nt: TGTGCCAGCAGAGTCTATTGGGGCACAGATACGCAGTATTTT; CDR3aa: CASRVYWGTDTQYF
abundance: .; j_gene: TRBJ2-1; v_gene: TRBV3-1; d_gene: .; len: 11; CDR3nt: TGTGCCAGCAGCCTCATAGGGGAGCAGTTCTTC; CDR3aa: CASSLIGEQFF
abundance: many; j_gene: TRBJ2-7; v_gene: TRBV12-3/TRBV12-4; d_gene: TRBD1; len: 14; CDR3nt: TGTGCCAGCAGTTTGGGACAGGATTTCTACGAGCAGTACTTC; CDR3aa: CASSLGQDFYEQYF
abundance: .; j_gene: TRBJ2-1; v_gene: TRBV19; d_gene: TRBD2; len: 18; CDR3nt: TGTGCCAGTAGTATAGATTTGGGCCTAGCGGGAGGAAGGAATGAGCAGTTCTTC; CDR3aa: CASSIDLGLAGGRNEQFF
abundance: few; j_gene: TRBJ1-1; v_gene: TRBV4-3; d_gene: .; len: 15; CDR3nt: TGCGCCAGCAGCCAGACGACAGGTTTGAACACTGAAGCTTTCTTT; CDR3aa: CASSQTTGLNTEAFF
abundance: .; j_gene: TRBJ2-2; v_gene: TRBV5-1; d_gene: TRBD1; len: 16; CDR3nt: TGCGCCAGCAGCTTGTTCGGGACAGGGGCCACCGGGGAGCTGTTTTTT; CDR3aa: CASSLFGTGATGELFF
abundance: many; j_gene: TRBJ2-7; v_gene: TRBV27; d_gene: .; len: 15; CDR3nt: TGTGCCAGCAGTTTAGTGACAGTTTACTCCTACGAGCAGTACTTC; CDR3aa: CASSLVTVYSYEQYF
abundance: .; j_gene: TRBJ2-7; v_gene: TRBV29-1; d_gene: TRBD1; len: 14; CDR3nt: TGCAGGGGGGACAGGGCTAGAAGCTCCTACGAGCAGTACTTC; CDR3aa: CRGDRARSSYEQYF
abundance: many; j_gene: TRBJ1-2; v_gene: TRBV12-3/TRBV12-4; d_gene: .; len: 15; CDR3nt: TGTGCCAGCAGTTTCGGGTCGGCAGGCGGCTATGGCTACACCTTC; CDR3aa: CASSFGSAGGYGYTF
abundance: many; j_gene: TRBJ1-1; v_gene: TRBV5-1; d_gene: .; len: 13; CDR3nt: TGCGCCAGCAGCTTGTCAGGCGAGGAAAAAGCTTTCTTT; CDR3aa: CASSLSGEEKAFF
abundance: many; j_gene: TRBJ2-3; v_gene: TRBV24-1; d_gene: .; len: 14; CDR3nt: TGTGCCACCAGTGATCCTACCCCTGTAGATACGCAGTATTTT; CDR3aa: CATSDPTPVDTQYF
abundance: few; j_gene: TRBJ1-1; v_gene: TRBV13; d_gene: TRBD1; len: 14; CDR3nt: TGTGCCAGCAGTTGGGACAGCCCGAACACTGAAGCTTTCTTT; CDR3aa: CASSWDSPNTEAFF
abundance: .; j_gene: TRBJ2-1; v_gene: TRBV7-6; d_gene: .; len: 16; CDR3nt: TGTGCCAGCAGCTTAGAGAGACCGGGTTTGGGCAATGAGCAGTTCTTC; CDR3aa: CASSLERPGLGNEQFF
abundance: many; j_gene: TRBJ2-3; v_gene: TRBV15; d_gene: .; len: 15; CDR3nt: TGTGCCACCAGCAGAGGAGATGGGTCCACAGATACGCAGTATTTT; CDR3aa: CATSRGDGSTDTQYF
abundance: few; j_gene: TRBJ1-1; v_gene: TRBV29-1; d_gene: .; len: 12; CDR3nt: TGCAGCGTGGGGCTTCAGGGCACTGAAGCTTTCTTT; CDR3aa: CSVGLQGTEAFF
abundance: many; j_gene: TRBJ1-5; v_gene: TRBV28; d_gene: .; len: 14; CDR3nt: TGTGCCAGCAGTCCTATTCGGAGCAATCAGCCCCAGCATTTT; CDR3aa: CASSPIRSNQPQHF
abundance: many; j_gene: TRBJ1-5; v_gene: TRBV21-1; d_gene: .; len: 17; CDR3nt: TGTGCCAGCAGACTGCCGGGACAGGGGGCTAAGCGTCAGCCCCAGCATTTT; CDR3aa: CASRLPGQGAKRQPQHF
abundance: many; j_gene: TRBJ2-1; v_gene: TRBV12-3/TRBV12-4; d_gene: .; len: 11; CDR3nt: TGTGCCAGCAGTTGGGACTATGAGCAGTTCTTC; CDR3aa: CASSWDYEQFF
abundance: .; j_gene: TRBJ2-1; v_gene: TRBV12-3/TRBV12-4; d_gene: TRBD1; len: 15; CDR3nt: TGTGCCAGCAGCCCCGGGACAGGGCCCTACAATGAGCAGTTCTTC; CDR3aa: CASSPGTGPYNEQFF
abundance: many; j_gene: TRBJ2-5; v_gene: TRBV6-6; d_gene: .; len: 11; CDR3nt: TGTGCCAGCAGATCAGGACAGATCCAGTACTTC; CDR3aa: CASRSGQIQYF
abundance: many; j_gene: TRBJ2-3; v_gene: TRBV12-3/TRBV12-4; d_gene: TRBD2; len: 17; CDR3nt: TGTGCCAGCAGTCCCCCCCGGCGACTAGCGGGGACAGATACGCAGTATTTT; CDR3aa: CASSPPRRLAGTDTQYF
abundance: few; j_gene: TRBJ2-7; v_gene: TRBV7-9; d_gene: TRBD1; len: 16; CDR3nt: TGTGTCAGCAGCTTAGTTTCCGGGACAGCTTCTCTCGAGCAGTACTTC; CDR3aa: CVSSLVSGTASLEQYF
abundance: .; j_gene: TRBJ2-7; v_gene: TRBV30; d_gene: .; len: 11; CDR3nt: TGTGCCTGGATGCGGCGCTCCGAGCAGTACTTC; CDR3aa: CAWMRRSEQYF
abundance: .; j_gene: TRBJ2-2; v_gene: TRBV20-1; d_gene: .; len: 13; CDR3nt: TGCAGTGTCGTCCGGGAGCACACCGGGGAGCTGTTTTTT; CDR3aa: CSVVREHTGELFF
abundance: few; j_gene: TRBJ1-3; v_gene: TRBV6-6; d_gene: .; len: 15; CDR3nt: TGTGCCAGCAGTTACTCACAGATCTCTGGAAACACCATATATTTT; CDR3aa: CASSYSQISGNTIYF
abundance: .; j_gene: TRBJ2-5; v_gene: TRBV7-6; d_gene: TRBD1; len: 14; CDR3nt: TGTGCCAGCAGCCCACAGGACAGGGGGGAGACCCAGTACTTC; CDR3aa: CASSPQDRGETQYF
abundance: .; j_gene: TRBJ1-1; v_gene: TRBV12-3/TRBV12-4; d_gene: .; len: 12; CDR3nt: TGTGCCAGCATATCCCGGGGATCTGAAGCTTTCTTT; CDR3aa: CASISRGSEAFF
abundance: many; j_gene: TRBJ2-2; v_gene: TRBV7-8; d_gene: .; len: 15; CDR3nt: TGTGCCAGCACCCCCCCCGGGCAGTACACCGGGGAGCTGTTTTTT; CDR3aa: CASTPPGQYTGELFF
abundance: many; j_gene: TRBJ1-5; v_gene: TRBV7-8; d_gene: .; len: 16; CDR3nt: TGTGCCAGCAGCTTAGAGCGAGGAGGGGGCAATCAGCCCCAGCATTTT; CDR3aa: CASSLERGGGNQPQHF
abundance: many; j_gene: TRBJ2-1; v_gene: TRBV24-1; d_gene: .; len: 11; CDR3nt: TGTGCCACCATCCCGGAGAGTGAGCAGTTCTTC; CDR3aa: CATIPESEQFF
abundance: many; j_gene: TRBJ2-5; v_gene: TRBV19; d_gene: TRBD1; len: 14; CDR3nt: TGTGCCAGTAGTGCGGGACAGGGGCAAGAGACCCAGTACTTC; CDR3aa: CASSAGQGQETQYF
abundance: .; j_gene: TRBJ2-1; v_gene: TRBV12-3/TRBV12-4; d_gene: .; len: 13; CDR3nt: TGTGCCAGCAGTTTAAACCAGGGAACTTCGCAGTCCTTC; CDR3aa: CASSLNQGTSQSF
abundance: .; j_gene: TRBJ2-7; v_gene: TRBV6-2/TRBV6-3; d_gene: .; len: 14; CDR3nt: TGTGCCAGCACGCCCCTGGCGACCCGCTACGAGCAGTACTTC; CDR3aa: CASTPLATRYEQYF
abundance: many; j_gene: TRBJ1-2; v_gene: TRBV3-1; d_gene: TRBD1; len: 16; CDR3nt: TGTGCCAGCAGCCAAGCCGACAGGGGTTCTAACTATGGCTACACCTTC; CDR3aa: CASSQADRGSNYGYTF
abundance: few; j_gene: TRBJ2-1; v_gene: TRBV4-3; d_gene: .; len: 15; CDR3nt: TGCGCCAGCAGCCAAGTGGGGCGGGCAGTCAATGAGCAGTTCTTC; CDR3aa: CASSQVGRAVNEQFF
abundance: many; j_gene: TRBJ2-3; v_gene: TRBV12-3/TRBV12-4; d_gene: TRBD2; len: 16; CDR3nt: TGTGCCAGCAGTCCCCGACTAGCGGGGGGGCAAGGTACGCAGTATTTT; CDR3aa: CASSPRLAGGQGTQYF
abundance: many; j_gene: TRBJ1-2; v_gene: TRBV4-3; d_gene: .; len: 16; CDR3nt: TGCGCCAGCAGCCAAGACTCGCACAGAGCTAACTATGGCTACACCTTC; CDR3aa: CASSQDSHRANYGYTF
abundance: many; j_gene: TRBJ2-7; v_gene: TRBV12-3/TRBV12-4; d_gene: .; len: 14; CDR3nt: TGTGCCAGCAGTTTTGGACAGTTGAACTACGAGCAGTACTTC; CDR3aa: CASSFGQLNYEQYF